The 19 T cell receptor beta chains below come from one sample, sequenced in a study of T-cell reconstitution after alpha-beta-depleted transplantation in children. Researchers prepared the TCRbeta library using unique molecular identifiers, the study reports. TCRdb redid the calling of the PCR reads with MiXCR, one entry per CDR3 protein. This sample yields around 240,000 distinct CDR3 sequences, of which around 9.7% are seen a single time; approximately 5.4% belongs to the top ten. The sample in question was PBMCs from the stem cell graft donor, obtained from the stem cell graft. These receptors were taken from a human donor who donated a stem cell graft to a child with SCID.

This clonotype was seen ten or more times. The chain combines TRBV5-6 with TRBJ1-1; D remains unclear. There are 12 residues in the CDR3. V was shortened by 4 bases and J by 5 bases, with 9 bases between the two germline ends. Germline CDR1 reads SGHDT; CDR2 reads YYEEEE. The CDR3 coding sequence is TGTGCCAGCAGCGACCTGGGGACTGAAGCTTTCTTT. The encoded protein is CASSDLGTEAFF.

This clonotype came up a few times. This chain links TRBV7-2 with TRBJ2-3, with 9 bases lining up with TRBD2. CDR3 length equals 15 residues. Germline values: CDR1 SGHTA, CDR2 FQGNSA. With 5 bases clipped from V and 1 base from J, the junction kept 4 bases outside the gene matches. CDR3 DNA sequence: TGTGCCAGCAGCCCCGGGACTAGCCGCACAGATACGCAGTATTTT. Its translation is CASSPGTSRTDTQYF.

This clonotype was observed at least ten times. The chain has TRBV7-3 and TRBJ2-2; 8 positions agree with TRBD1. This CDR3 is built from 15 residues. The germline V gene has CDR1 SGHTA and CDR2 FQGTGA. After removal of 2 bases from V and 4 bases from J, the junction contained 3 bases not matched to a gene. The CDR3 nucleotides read TGTGCCAGCAGCTTAGGGACAGGACCCACCGGGGAGCTGTTTTTT. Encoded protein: CASSLGTGPTGELFF.

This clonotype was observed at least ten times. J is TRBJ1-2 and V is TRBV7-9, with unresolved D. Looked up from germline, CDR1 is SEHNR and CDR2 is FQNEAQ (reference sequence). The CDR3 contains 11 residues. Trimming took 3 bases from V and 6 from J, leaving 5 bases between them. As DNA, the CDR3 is TGTGCCAGCAGCTTGAGGGATGGCTACACCTTC. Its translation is CASSLRDGYTF. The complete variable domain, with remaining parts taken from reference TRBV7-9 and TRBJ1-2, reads DTGVSQNPRHKITKRGQNVTFRCDPISEHNRLYWYRQTLGQGPEFLTYFQNEAQLEKSRLLSDRFSAERPKGSFSTLEIQRTEQGDSAMYLCASSLRDGYTFGSGTRLTVV.

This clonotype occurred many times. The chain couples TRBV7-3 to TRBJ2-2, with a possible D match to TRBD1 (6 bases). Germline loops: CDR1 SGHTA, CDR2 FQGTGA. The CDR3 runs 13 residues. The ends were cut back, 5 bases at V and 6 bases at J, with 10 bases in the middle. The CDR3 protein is CASSLRQAGELFF. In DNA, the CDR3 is TGTGCCAGCAGCCTGAGACAGGCCGGGGAGCTGTTTTTT.

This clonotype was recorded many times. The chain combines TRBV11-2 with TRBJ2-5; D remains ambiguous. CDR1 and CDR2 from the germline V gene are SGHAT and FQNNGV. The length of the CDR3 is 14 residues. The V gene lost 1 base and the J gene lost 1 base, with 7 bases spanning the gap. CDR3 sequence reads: CASSLGHTQETQYF. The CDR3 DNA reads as TGTGCCAGCAGCTTAGGACATACCCAAGAGACCCAGTACTTC. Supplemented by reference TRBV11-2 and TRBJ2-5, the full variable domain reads EAGVAQSPRYKIIEKRQSVAFWCNPISGHATLYWYQQILGQGPKLLIQFQNNGVVDDSQLPKDRFSAERLKGVDSTLKIQPAKLEDSAVYLCASSLGHTQETQYFGPGTRLLVL.

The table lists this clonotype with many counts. The CDR3 DNA reads TGTGCCAGCAGCCTCCCGGGGCGGGGGGGCGTCGTCGGGGATACGCAGTATTTT. This gives the protein CASSLPGRGGVVGDTQYF. The chain couples TRBV3-1 to TRBJ2-3, with 9 bases that match TRBD2. The CDR3 has 18 residues. The ends lost 4 bases at V and 6 bases at J; junction bases unmatched: 17. Germline V gene data show CDR1 as LGHDT and CDR2 as YNNKEL (reference sequence).

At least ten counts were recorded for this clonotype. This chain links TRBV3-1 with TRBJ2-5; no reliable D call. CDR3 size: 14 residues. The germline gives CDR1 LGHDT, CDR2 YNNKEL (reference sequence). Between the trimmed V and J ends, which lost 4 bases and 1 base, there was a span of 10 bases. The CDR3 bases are TGTGCCAGCAGCCGACGCGGACCCCAAGAGACCCAGTACTTC. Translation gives CASSRRGPQETQYF.

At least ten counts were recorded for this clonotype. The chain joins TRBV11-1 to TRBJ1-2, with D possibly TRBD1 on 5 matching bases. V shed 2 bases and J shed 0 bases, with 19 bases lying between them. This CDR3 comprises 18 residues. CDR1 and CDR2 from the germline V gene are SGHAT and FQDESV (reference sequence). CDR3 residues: CASSLKSPGTLANYGYTF. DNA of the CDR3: TGTGCCAGCAGCTTAAAATCCCCCGGGACCTTAGCTAACTATGGCTACACCTTC.

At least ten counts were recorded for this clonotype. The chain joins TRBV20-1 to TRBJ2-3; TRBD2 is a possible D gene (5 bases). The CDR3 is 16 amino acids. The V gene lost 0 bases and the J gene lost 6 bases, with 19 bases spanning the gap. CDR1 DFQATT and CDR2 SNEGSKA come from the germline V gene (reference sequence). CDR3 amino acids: CSARDLRDPGWDTQYF. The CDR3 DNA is TGCAGTGCTAGAGATCTTAGGGATCCGGGGTGGGATACGCAGTATTTT.

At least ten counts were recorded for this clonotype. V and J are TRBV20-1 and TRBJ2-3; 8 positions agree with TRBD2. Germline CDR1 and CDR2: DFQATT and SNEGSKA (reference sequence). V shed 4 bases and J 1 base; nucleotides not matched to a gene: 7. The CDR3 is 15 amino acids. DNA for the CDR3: TGCAGTGCTAAACGTATAGCGGGGCGCACAGATACGCAGTATTTT. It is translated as CSAKRIAGRTDTQYF.

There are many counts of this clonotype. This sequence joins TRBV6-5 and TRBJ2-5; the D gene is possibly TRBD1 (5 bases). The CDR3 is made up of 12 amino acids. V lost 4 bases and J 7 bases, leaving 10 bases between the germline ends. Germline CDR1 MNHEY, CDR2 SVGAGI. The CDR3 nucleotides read TGTGCCAGCAGTTCCCGTACAGGGACCCAGTACTTC. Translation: CASSSRTGTQYF.

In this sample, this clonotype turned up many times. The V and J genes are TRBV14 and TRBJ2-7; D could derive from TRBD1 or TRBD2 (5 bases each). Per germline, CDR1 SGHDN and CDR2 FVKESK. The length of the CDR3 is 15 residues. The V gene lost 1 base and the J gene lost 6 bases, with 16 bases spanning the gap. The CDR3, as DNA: TGTGCCAGCAGCCAAGTAGGATCAGGGACGGGCGAGCAGTACTTC. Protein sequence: CASSQVGSGTGEQYF.

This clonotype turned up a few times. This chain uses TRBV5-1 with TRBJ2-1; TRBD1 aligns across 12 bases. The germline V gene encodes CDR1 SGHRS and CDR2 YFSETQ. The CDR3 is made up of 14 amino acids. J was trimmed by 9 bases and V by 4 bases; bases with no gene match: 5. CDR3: CASSGGQGALEQFF. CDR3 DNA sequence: TGCGCCAGCAGCGGGGGACAGGGGGCGCTTGAGCAGTTCTTC. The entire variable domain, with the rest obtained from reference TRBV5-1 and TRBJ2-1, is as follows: KAGVTQTPRYLIKTRGQQVTLSCSPISGHRSVSWYQQTPGQGLQFLFEYFSETQRNKGNFPGRFSGRQFSNSRSEMNVSTLELGDSALYLCASSGGQGALEQFFGPGTRLTVL.

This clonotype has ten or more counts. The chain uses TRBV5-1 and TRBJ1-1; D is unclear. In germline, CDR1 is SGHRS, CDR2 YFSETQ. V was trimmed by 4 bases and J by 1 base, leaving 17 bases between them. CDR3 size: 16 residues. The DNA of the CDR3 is TGCGCCAGCAGCCCCCGTGTTCATAGGCCGAACACTGAAGCTTTCTTT. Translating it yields CASSPRVHRPNTEAFF.

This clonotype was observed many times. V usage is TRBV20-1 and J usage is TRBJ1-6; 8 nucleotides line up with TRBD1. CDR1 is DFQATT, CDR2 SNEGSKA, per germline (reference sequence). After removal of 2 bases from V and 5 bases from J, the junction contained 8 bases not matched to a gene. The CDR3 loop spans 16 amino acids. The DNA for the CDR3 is TGCAGTGCTAGAAACTTTGGACAGGGCCATAATTCACCCCTCCACTTT. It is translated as CSARNFGQGHNSPLHF.

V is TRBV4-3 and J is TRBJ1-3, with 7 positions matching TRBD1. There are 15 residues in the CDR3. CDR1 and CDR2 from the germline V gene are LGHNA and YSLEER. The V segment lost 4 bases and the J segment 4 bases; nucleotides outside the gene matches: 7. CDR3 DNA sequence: TGCGCCAGCAGCCCAAGGACAGGACCGGGAAACACCATATATTTT. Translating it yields CASSPRTGPGNTIYF.

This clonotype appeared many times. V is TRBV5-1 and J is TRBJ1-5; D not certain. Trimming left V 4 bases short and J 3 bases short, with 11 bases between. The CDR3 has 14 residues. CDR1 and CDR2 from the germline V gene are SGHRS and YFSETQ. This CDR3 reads CASSEDGLNQPQHF. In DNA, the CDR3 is TGCGCCAGCAGCGAGGACGGACTCAATCAGCCCCAGCATTTT.

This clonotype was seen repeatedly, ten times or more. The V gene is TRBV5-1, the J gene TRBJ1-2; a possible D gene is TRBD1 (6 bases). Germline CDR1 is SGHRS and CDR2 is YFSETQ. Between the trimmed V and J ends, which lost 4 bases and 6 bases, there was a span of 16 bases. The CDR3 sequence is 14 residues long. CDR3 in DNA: TGCGCCAGCAGCGCGATGACAGGAGAGGATGGCTACACCTTC. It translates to CASSAMTGEDGYTF. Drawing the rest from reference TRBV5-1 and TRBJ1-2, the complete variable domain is KAGVTQTPRYLIKTRGQQVTLSCSPISGHRSVSWYQQTPGQGLQFLFEYFSETQRNKGNFPGRFSGRQFSNSRSEMNVSTLELGDSALYLCASSAMTGEDGYTFGSGTRLTVV.